The clone carrying this T cell receptor (beta chain) was observed a single time. The antigen is undetermined. TCRdb reanalysed the reads using MiXCR and keeps one entry per CDR3 protein. The profile covers 150,000 to 200,000 distinct CDR3 sequences, with around 14% appearing a single time and around 27% taken by the ten largest. This record belongs to a study of T cell repertoires in cytomegalovirus infection. At the level of the study: CMV infection together with matching HLA type was indicated by public TCR beta signatures. Whole-study findings and limits: Public TCR beta family frequency separated CMV-and-HLA carriers, including in an independent cohort. What dominated the ex vivo response were HLA-C-restricted CMV-specific TCR beta clonotypes.

This CDR3 is 11 amino acids long. Trimming took 6 bases from V and 9 from J, leaving 12 bases between them. Germline CDR1 and CDR2: DFQATT and SNEGSKA (reference sequence). Sequenced: PBMCs. The TCR was taken from a human donor in good health (CMV status not recorded). Some clones in this sample may be carry-over from other donors' samples. This chain links TRBV20-1 with TRBJ2-1; D assignment may be TRBD1 or TRBD2 (5 bases each). DNA for the CDR3: TGCAGTGCCAAGGGACCGGGTGAGCAGTTCTTC. As protein: CSAKGPGEQFF.